The entry below gives a single T cell receptor beta chain sequence along with its context. Its matching antigen is unknown. No cell sorting was done before RNA was extracted from the tissue. This sample is drawn from a study of tumor and adjacent non-tumor tissue in lung cancer. Overall study: The patients, about nine men and about five women, were roughly 30 to 80 with stage I to III disease. Whole-study findings and limits: In normal lung, the top 100 clones were significantly more dominant than in tumor.

Three rounds of nested PCR, following a modified ARM-PCR protocol, produced the TCRbeta library. TCRdb re-called the multiplex PCR reads through MiXCR, storing one row per CDR3 protein. Of some 93,000 distinct CDR3 sequences detected, 67% appear once; the ten largest clones hold about 18%. The germline V gene has CDR1 SGHDT and CDR2 YYEEEE. V was trimmed by 2 bases and J by 6 bases, leaving 9 bases between them. The CDR3 sequence is 13 residues long. The genes are TRBV5-6 and TRBJ1-5, with D uncertain. Sequences were obtained from lung tumor tissue. The receptor's source is a man aged 60 to 75 with non-small cell lung cancer. CDR3: CASSFWRIQPQHF. CDR3 nucleotide sequence: TGTGCCAGCAGCTTTTGGAGAATTCAGCCCCAGCATTTT.